These 15 T cell receptor beta chains share one sample of origin, sequenced in a study of T cell repertoires in cytomegalovirus infection (dated by TCRdb to the late 2010s). Sequencing relied on an Illumina HiSeq 1500. TCRdb passed the public sequencing reads through fastp at Q25 and MiXCR, retaining productive beta sequences. Every entry covers one CDR3 protein and lists the most common genes and DNA from its rows. This sample is represented by hundreds of thousands of distinct CDR3 sequences; about 24% of them were singletons. The ten largest clones represent 7.5% to 9% of the sample. The source material was CD8+ T cells from PBMCs. The source is a human donor in good health (CMV status not recorded). Some clones in this sample may be carry-over from other donors' samples.

This clonotype was detected a few times. V is TRBV25-1 and J is TRBJ1-1; possible D gene TRBD1, 5 bases. The germline gives CDR1 MGHDK, CDR2 SYGVNS. This CDR3 is 15 amino acids long. Trimming removed 3 bases at V and 2 bases at J, with 13 bases between. The CDR3 region has the DNA TGTGCCAGCAGTGATACGACAGCCGTCAACACTGAAGCTTTCTTT. It is translated as CASSDTTAVNTEAFF.

The V and J genes are TRBV6-5 and TRBJ2-5, with D perhaps being TRBD1 or TRBD2 (6 bases each). Germline CDR1 is MNHEY and CDR2 is SVGAGI. V shed 1 base and J shed 0 bases, with 9 bases lying between them. CDR3 size: 15 residues. CDR3 in DNA: TGTGCCAGCAGTTACTTGGGGGGCCACCAAGAGACCCAGTACTTC. This sequence encodes CASSYLGGHQETQYF.

A few counts support this clonotype. CDR3 sequence (DNA): TGTGCCAGCAGTTACGCAGGGGGCGAGTACGAGCAGTACTTC. Its protein is CASSYAGGEYEQYF. This chain joins TRBV6-6 and TRBJ2-7; 8 positions match TRBD1. Germline assignment: CDR1 MNHNY and CDR2 SVGAGI (reference sequence). V shed 2 bases and J 4 bases; nucleotides not matched to a gene: 4. The CDR3 runs 14 residues.

This chain links TRBV19 with TRBJ1-5; no clear D gene. CDR3 size: 12 residues. V was clipped by 7 bases and J by 9 bases, with 13 bases between them. Germline V gives CDR1 LNHDA, CDR2 SQIVND (reference sequence). DNA of the CDR3: TGTGCCAGTAACACTCCAGTTGGGCCCCAGCATTTT. Translated: CASNTPVGPQHF. The full variable domain, its missing parts supplied by reference TRBV19 and TRBJ1-5, is DGGITQSPKYLFRKEGQNVTLSCEQNLNHDAMYWYRQDPGQGLRLIYYSQIVNDFQKGDIAEGYSVSREKKESFPLTVTSAQKNPTAFYLCASNTPVGPQHFGDGTRLSIL.

The chain recombines TRBV7-8 with TRBJ1-4, with D possibly TRBD1 on 5 matching bases. There are 16 residues in the CDR3. Trimming stripped 5 bases from V and 2 bases from J, with 15 bases between. Germline assignment: CDR1 SGHVS and CDR2 FQNEAQ. The CDR3 nucleotides are TGTGCCAGCAGCCCCCCGCAGGGAAGGACTAATGAAAAACTGTTTTTT. It is translated as CASSPPQGRTNEKLFF.

This clonotype was observed a few times. The CDR3 protein is CASSEGQRNTIYF. CDR3 sequence (DNA): TGCGCCAGCAGCGAGGGACAGAGAAACACCATATATTTT. The gene calls are TRBV4-3 and TRBJ1-3; 7 bases are a match to TRBD1. J was trimmed by 5 bases and V by 5 bases; bases with no gene match: 3. Germline V lookup: CDR1 LGHNA, CDR2 YSLEER. This CDR3 is 13 amino acids long.

This clonotype was picked up many times. This chain uses TRBV7-2 with TRBJ2-1; D might be TRBD1 or TRBD2, each matching 5 bases. V was clipped by 4 bases and J by 8 bases, with 18 bases between them. The CDR3 contains 15 residues. Germline V lookup: CDR1 SGHTA, CDR2 FQGNSA. The CDR3 reads CASSSSGGIRDEQFF. Written as DNA, the CDR3 is TGTGCCAGCAGCTCTAGTGGGGGAATTAGAGATGAGCAGTTCTTC.

This clonotype was detected many times. The J gene is TRBJ1-2, the V gene TRBV7-2; D is unclear. This CDR3 has 13 amino acids. With 5 bases removed from V and 4 bases from J, the gap between germline ends came to 11 bases. CDR1 SGHTA and CDR2 FQGNSA come from the germline V gene. The CDR3 DNA reads as TGTGCCAGCAGCCCCCTCGAAGGCTATGGCTACACCTTC. Protein sequence: CASSPLEGYGYTF.

J is TRBJ2-1 and V is TRBV7-9; D is unresolved. The CDR3 spans 12 residues. The V gene's germline CDR1 is SEHNR and CDR2 FQNEAQ (reference sequence). Trimming stripped 5 bases from V and 9 bases from J, with 11 bases between. CDR3 sequence (DNA): TGTGCCAGCAGCCCCACTTGGGGTGAGCAGTTCTTC. Protein: CASSPTWGEQFF. The whole variable domain, filled in from reference TRBV7-9 and TRBJ2-1, reads DTGVSQNPRHKITKRGQNVTFRCDPISEHNRLYWYRQTLGQGPEFLTYFQNEAQLEKSRLLSDRFSAERPKGSFSTLEIQRTEQGDSAMYLCASSPTWGEQFFGPGTRLTVL.

This clonotype was seen a handful of times. The chain recombines TRBV19 with TRBJ1-1; D might be TRBD1 (5 bases). Germline V lookup: CDR1 LNHDA, CDR2 SQIVND (reference sequence). CDR3 length equals 11 residues. Trimming shortened V by 9 bases and J by 4 bases, and 9 bases separated the two germline ends. CDR3 in DNA: TGTGCCAGCCATAGGGGCACTGAAGCTTTCTTT. Translated, it gives CASHRGTEAFF.

There are many counts of this clonotype. The chain combines TRBV7-3 with TRBJ1-1, with D perhaps TRBD1 (5 bases). The CDR3 has 13 amino acids. CDR1 SGHTA and CDR2 FQGTGA come from the germline V gene. Trimming stripped 8 bases from V and 4 bases from J, with 14 bases between. CDR3 sequence: CASREGQGTEAFF. In DNA, the CDR3 is TGTGCCAGCCGGGAAGGCCAGGGCACTGAAGCTTTCTTT. Looking up the rest from reference TRBV7-3 and TRBJ1-1 gives the full variable domain: GAGVSQTPSNKVTEKGKYVELRCDPISGHTALYWYRQSLGQGPEFLIYFQGTGAADDSGLPNDRFFAVRPEGSVSTLKIQRTERGDSAVYLCASREGQGTEAFFGQGTRLTVV.

This clonotype has more than one count but fewer than ten. The V gene is TRBV6-2 or TRBV6-3, the J gene TRBJ1-1, with D perhaps matching TRBD1 (6 bases). The germline V gene has CDR1 MNHEY and CDR2 SVGEGT. This CDR3 is built from 17 residues. V was pared by 2 bases and J by 0 bases, with 16 bases between. The CDR3 region is CASSYRRGDVMNTEAFF. The CDR3, as DNA: TGTGCCAGCAGTTACAGGAGGGGGGATGTGATGAACACTGAAGCTTTCTTT.

The chain links TRBV2 to TRBJ2-1, with 7 bases that match TRBD1. The CDR3 runs 17 residues. CDR1 is SNHLY and CDR2 is FYNNEI in the germline V gene. Germline trimming cut 5 bases from V and 2 bases from J; bases unmatched to any gene: 12. The CDR3 is CASSKVPRGLTYNEQFF. The CDR3 DNA is TGTGCCAGCAGTAAAGTACCTAGGGGGCTGACCTACAATGAGCAGTTCTTC.

This rearrangement joins TRBV7-2 to TRBJ1-5; TRBD1 might be the D (5 bases). Germline V gene lookup returns CDR1 SGHTA and CDR2 FQGNSA. V was trimmed by 3 bases and J by 0 bases, leaving 12 bases between them. The CDR3 is 16 residues long. In nucleotides, the CDR3 is TGTGCCAGCAGCTTGGTCGGGGGTTATAGCAATCAGCCCCAGCATTTT. It codes for CASSLVGGYSNQPQHF.

This clonotype was found many times. The V and J genes are TRBV7-3 and TRBJ2-5; 7 bases align to TRBD1. CDR1 is SGHTA, CDR2 FQGTGA, per germline. The junction had 11 bases not matched to a gene; V was cut back by 5 bases and J by 5 bases. CDR3 length equals 15 residues. CDR3: CASSRITGEWETQYF. CDR3 DNA sequence: TGTGCCAGCAGCCGTATTACAGGGGAGTGGGAGACCCAGTACTTC.